This is a list of T cell receptor beta chains from one sample in a study of beta chain features in type 1 diabetes. TCRdb's copy holds only in-frame clones and misses some; the assay was immunoSEQ multiplex PCR. This sample has a few hundred thousand clones, with over 9.5% found just once. Sequenced input: naive CD4+ T cells from blood. The origin of the receptors is a woman younger than 35 with type 1 diabetes. Each CDR3 is given with its conserved first and last residue. The order of the fields is CDR3 length, V gene, CDR3 protein.

13 | TRBV19 | CASTASGRGEQYF
15 | TRBV7-2 | CASSPPGTGGWEQYF
18 | TRBV4-3 | CASSQDRPSGVSFYEQYF
14 | TRBV19 | CATRQGLWKDTQYF
12 | TRBV4-2 | CASSQDSQPQHF
13 | TRBV10-3 | CAISVGDRGTQYF
20 | TRBV30 | CAWSVRGGTTGGLRVETQYF
14 | TRBV28 | CASSPGGSGGELFF
13 | TRBV4-3 | CASSSTGYDEQFF
14 | TRBV5-4 | CASSDWTGVATQYF
14 | TRBV27 | CASSARTYQETQYF
12 | TRBV28 | CATPNRKHGYTF
17 | TRBV18 | CASSSLTGEIANYGYTF
15 | TRBV6-5 | CASSYEGVAGSEQFF
12 | TRBV7-2 | CASSPAGQTQYF
15 | TRBV11-3 | CASSLSGSNQDEQFF
13 | TRBV5-1 | CASSRGDSYGYTF
15 | TRBV29-1 | CSVVRSGRGTGELFF
13 | TRBV19 | CASSNEGVAGQYF
15 | TRBV9 | CASSGRDPRGNEQFF
15 | TRBV9 | CASSRTGREADTQYF
13 | TRBV18 | CASSLGHREGPYF
18 | TRBV9 | CASSGPTSGVTLGSEQYF
15 | TRBV6-5 | CASSYSGEGNYGYTF
18 | TRBV7-2 | CASSPRGGTSGLSYEQYF
14 | TRBV18 | CASSPPSGYTEAFF
16 | TRBV6-5 | CASSYGGASNTGELFF
15 | TRBV29-1 | CSVSTGGAGDQPQHF
15 | TRBV4-2 | CASSQETLGQGFQYF
17 | TRBV28 | CASTLTSGRARDREQFF
14 | TRBV11-2 | CASTLGTGPYEQYF
16 | TRBV6-6 | CASSYPQQGRNQPQHF
11 | TRBV29-1 | CSVGRWTEAFF
13 | TRBV5-6 | CASSFTGAGEQYF
16 | TRBV9 | CASSFTHLAVQETQYF